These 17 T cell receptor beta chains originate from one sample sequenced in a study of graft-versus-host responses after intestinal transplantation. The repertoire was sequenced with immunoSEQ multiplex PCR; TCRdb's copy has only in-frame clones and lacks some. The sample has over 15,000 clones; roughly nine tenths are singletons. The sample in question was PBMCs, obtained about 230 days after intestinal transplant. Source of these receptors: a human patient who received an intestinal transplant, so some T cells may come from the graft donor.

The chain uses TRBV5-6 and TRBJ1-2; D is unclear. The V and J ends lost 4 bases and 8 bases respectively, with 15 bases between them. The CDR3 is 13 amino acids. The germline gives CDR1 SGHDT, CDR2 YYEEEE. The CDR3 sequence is CASSPGRLWGYTF. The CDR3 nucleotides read TGTGCCAGCAGCCCTGGGAGGTTATGGGGCTACACCTTC.

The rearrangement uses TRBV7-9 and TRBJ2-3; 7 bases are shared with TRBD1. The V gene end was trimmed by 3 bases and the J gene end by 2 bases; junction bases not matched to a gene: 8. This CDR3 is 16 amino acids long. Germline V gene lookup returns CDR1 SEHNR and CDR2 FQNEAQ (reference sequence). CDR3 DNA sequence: TGTGCCAGCAGCTTGGGGACAGACCTGCTCACAGATACGCAGTATTTT. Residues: CASSLGTDLLTDTQYF.

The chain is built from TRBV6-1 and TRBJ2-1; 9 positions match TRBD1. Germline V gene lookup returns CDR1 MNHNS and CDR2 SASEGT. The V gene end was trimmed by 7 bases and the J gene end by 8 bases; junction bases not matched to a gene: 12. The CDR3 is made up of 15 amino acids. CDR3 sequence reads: CASIRGQGIRHEQFF. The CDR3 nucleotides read TGTGCCAGCATCAGGGGACAGGGAATTAGGCATGAGCAGTTCTTC.

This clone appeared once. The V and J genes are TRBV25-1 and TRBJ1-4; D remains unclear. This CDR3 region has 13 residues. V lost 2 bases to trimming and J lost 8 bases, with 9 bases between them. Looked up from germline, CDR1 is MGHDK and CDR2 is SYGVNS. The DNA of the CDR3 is TGTGCCAGCAGTGAAATGGGTTACGAAAAACTGTTTTTT. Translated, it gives CASSEMGYEKLFF.

CDR3 amino acids: CASQPAGGVTDTQYF. DNA for the CDR3: TGTGCCAGCCAACCCGCGGGGGGGGTCACAGATACGCAGTATTTT. The chain employs TRBV5-4 and TRBJ2-3; TRBD2 matches at 9 bases. The CDR3 contains 15 residues. From germline, CDR1 is SGHNT and CDR2 YYREEE (reference sequence). Trimming at V came to 7 bases and at J to 2 bases, leaving 8 bases not matched to a gene.

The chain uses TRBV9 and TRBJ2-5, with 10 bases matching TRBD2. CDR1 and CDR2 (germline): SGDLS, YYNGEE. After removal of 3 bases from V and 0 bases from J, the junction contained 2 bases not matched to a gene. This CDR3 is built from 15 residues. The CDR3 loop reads CASSGSGGYQETQYF. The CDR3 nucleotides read TGTGCCAGCAGCGGTAGCGGGGGGTACCAAGAGACCCAGTACTTC.

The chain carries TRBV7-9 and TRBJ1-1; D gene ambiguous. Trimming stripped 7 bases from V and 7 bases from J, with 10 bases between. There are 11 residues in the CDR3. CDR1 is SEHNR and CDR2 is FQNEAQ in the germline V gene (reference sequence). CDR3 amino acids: CASKREGEAFF. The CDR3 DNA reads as TGTGCCAGCAAGAGGGAGGGTGAAGCTTTCTTT.

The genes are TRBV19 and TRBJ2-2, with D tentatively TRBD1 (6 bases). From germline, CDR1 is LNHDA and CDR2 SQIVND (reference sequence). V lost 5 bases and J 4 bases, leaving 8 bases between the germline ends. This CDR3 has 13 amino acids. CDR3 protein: CASSAQGTGELFF. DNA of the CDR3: TGTGCCAGTAGTGCACAGGGCACCGGGGAGCTGTTTTTT. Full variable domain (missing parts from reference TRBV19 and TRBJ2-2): DGGITQSPKYLFRKEGQNVTLSCEQNLNHDAMYWYRQDPGQGLRLIYYSQIVNDFQKGDIAEGYSVSREKKESFPLTVTSAQKNPTAFYLCASSAQGTGELFFGEGSRLTVL.

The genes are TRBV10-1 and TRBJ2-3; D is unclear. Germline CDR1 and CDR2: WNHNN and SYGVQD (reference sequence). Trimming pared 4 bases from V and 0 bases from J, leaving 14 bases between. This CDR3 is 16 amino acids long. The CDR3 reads CASSAGHLTSTDTQYF. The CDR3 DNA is TGCGCCAGCAGTGCAGGCCACCTAACTAGCACAGATACGCAGTATTTT.

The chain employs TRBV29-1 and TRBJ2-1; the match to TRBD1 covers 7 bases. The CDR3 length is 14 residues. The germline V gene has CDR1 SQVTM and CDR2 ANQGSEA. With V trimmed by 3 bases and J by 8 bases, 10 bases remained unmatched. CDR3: CSVELRGRAYEQFF. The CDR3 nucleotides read TGCAGCGTTGAGTTAAGGGGGCGAGCGTATGAGCAGTTCTTC.

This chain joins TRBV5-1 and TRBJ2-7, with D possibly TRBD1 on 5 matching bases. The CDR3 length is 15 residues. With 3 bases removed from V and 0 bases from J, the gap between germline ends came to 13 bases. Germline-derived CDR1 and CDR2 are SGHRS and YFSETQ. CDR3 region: CASSSATARSYEQYF. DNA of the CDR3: TGCGCCAGCAGCTCAGCGACAGCCCGCTCCTACGAGCAGTACTTC.

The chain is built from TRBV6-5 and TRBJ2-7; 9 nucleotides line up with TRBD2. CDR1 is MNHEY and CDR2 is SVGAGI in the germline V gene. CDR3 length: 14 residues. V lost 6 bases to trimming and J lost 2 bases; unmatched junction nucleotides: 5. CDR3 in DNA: TGTGCCAGCAGGGTTAGCGGGGGACCCTACGAGCAGTACTTC. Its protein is CASRVSGGPYEQYF.

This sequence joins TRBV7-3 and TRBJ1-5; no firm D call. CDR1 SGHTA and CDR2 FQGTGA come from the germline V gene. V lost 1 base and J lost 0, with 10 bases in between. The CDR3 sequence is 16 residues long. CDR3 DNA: TGTGCCAGCAGCTTAAGTGAGACGGATAGCAATCAGCCCCAGCATTTT. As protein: CASSLSETDSNQPQHF.

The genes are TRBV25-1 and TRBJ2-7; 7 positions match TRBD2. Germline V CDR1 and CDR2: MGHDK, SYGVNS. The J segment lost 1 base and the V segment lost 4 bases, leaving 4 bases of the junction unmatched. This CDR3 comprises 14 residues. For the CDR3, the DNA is TGTGCCAGCAGTGCCCTGGGGGGGTCCTACGAGCAGTACTTC. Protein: CASSALGGSYEQYF.

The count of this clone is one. CDR3 sequence (DNA): TGTGCCAGCACAAAAGCGCAACTCGAAAACACCATATATTTT. Its translation: CASTKAQLENTIYF. The chain links TRBV6-1 to TRBJ1-3; D not certain. Germline V gene lookup returns CDR1 MNHNS and CDR2 SASEGT. The CDR3 length is 14 residues. The ends were cut back, 7 bases at V and 6 bases at J, with 16 bases in the middle.

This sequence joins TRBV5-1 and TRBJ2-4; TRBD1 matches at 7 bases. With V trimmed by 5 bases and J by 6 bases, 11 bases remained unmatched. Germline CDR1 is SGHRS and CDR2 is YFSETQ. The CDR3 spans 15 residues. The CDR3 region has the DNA TGCGCCAGCAGGATCGAACGACAGGGATCAAACATTCAGTACTTC. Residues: CASRIERQGSNIQYF.

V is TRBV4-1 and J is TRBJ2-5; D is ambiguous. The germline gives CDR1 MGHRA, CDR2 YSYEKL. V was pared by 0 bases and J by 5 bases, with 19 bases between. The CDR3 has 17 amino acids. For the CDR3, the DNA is TGCGCCAGCAGCCAAGATCGTCGGGCTGGTCTGTTGGAGACCCAGTACTTC. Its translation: CASSQDRRAGLLETQYF.